The clone carrying this TCR beta chain turned up a few times. Clones were sequenced by immunoSEQ multiplex PCR, and TCRdb holds only the in-frame ones, with some missing. The table shows about 350,000 clones, with 88% occurring only once. The source of the sample is a study of Ad26.COV2.S vaccination and SARS-CoV-2 variants. Background on the study: Ad26.COV2.S, an intramuscular injection, was given once or twice 56 days apart.

V was trimmed by 0 bases and J by 13 bases, leaving 13 bases between them. The CDR3 extends over 13 amino acids. Germline loops: CDR1 LNHNV, CDR2 YYDKDF (reference sequence). The treatment is: roughly 20 received Ad26.COV2.S at low or high dose, single or two shots; 5 received placebo; per-sample allocation not given. Repertoires come from day 63 after the first vaccine or placebo injection. Vaccine was an Ad26 vector expressing Wuhan-strain SARS-CoV-2 spike. The rearrangement joins TRBV15 to TRBJ1-5; D is possibly TRBD1 (5 bases). The sequence was obtained from a person between 18 and 60 years old who received the Ad26.COV2.S COVID-19 vaccine or a placebo. Sample: peripheral blood, taken in a trial of Ad26.COV2.S vaccine versus placebo. CDR3 loop: CATSRDQLGVQHF. In DNA, the CDR3 is TGTGCCACCAGCAGAGATCAGTTAGGGGTGCAGCATTTT.